One and the same sample provided the 19 T cell receptor beta chains below, sequenced in a study of T-cell memory formation after mild COVID-19. TCRdb used MiXCR to reprocess the 5' RACE reads, holding one entry per CDR3 protein. The sample shows around 110,000 distinct CDR3 sequences, over 13% of them seen only once. What was sequenced was PBMCs or a T cell subset sorted from them (not recorded which). The receptors shown here come from a man aged 18 to 30 who had mild COVID-19 (a few samples of this study predate the infection). Cell type and time point are not known.

The chain is built from TRBV3-1 and TRBJ2-2, with 9 bases aligning to TRBD1. V dropped 4 bases and J dropped 4; count of bases not matched to a gene: 7. The CDR3 totals 16 residues. Per germline, CDR1 LGHDT and CDR2 YNNKEL (reference sequence). CDR3 nucleotides: TGTGCCAGCAGCCCGGACAGGGGCGACGGCACCGGGGAGCTGTTTTTT. This encodes CASSPDRGDGTGELFF.

The chain carries TRBV7-9 and TRBJ1-1; D unclear. Trimming took 4 bases from V and 0 from J, leaving 9 bases between them. The germline gives CDR1 SEHNR, CDR2 FQNEAQ (reference sequence). The CDR3 is made up of 14 amino acids. The CDR3 nucleotides read TGTGCCAGCAGCTCGGGTCTTATGAACACTGAAGCTTTCTTT. This encodes CASSSGLMNTEAFF.

The chain uses TRBV6-6 and TRBJ2-3; 13 bases align to TRBD2. Per the germline V gene, CDR1 is MNHNY and CDR2 is SVGAGI (reference sequence). V gave up 0 bases and J gave up 2 bases; unmatched junction bases: 5. The CDR3 extends over 18 amino acids. The CDR3 loop is CASSYSVLAGGTTDTQYF. The CDR3 DNA is TGTGCCAGCAGTTACTCGGTACTAGCGGGGGGGACCACAGATACGCAGTATTTT.

The chain recombines TRBV7-8 with TRBJ2-1; TRBD2 aligns across 12 bases. V was pared by 7 bases and J by 6 bases, with 4 bases of the junction left unmatched. CDR3 size: 14 residues. CDR1 SGHVS and CDR2 FQNEAQ come from the germline V gene. The CDR3 loop is CASTRLAGVNEQFF. DNA for the CDR3: TGTGCCAGCACCCGACTAGCGGGGGTCAATGAGCAGTTCTTC.

The J gene is TRBJ2-1, the V gene TRBV14, with 11 nucleotides matching TRBD2. The CDR3 runs 15 residues. The V gene's germline CDR1 is SGHDN and CDR2 FVKESK. Losses at the gene ends were 8 bases for V and 3 bases for J; bases not matched to a gene: 6. The CDR3 DNA is TGTGCCAGCTCTATTCTAGCGGGGGGCTACAATGAGCAGTTCTTC. It codes for CASSILAGGYNEQFF.

V gene TRBV23-1 combines with J gene TRBJ1-4, with D possibly matching TRBD1 (5 bases). TRBV23-1 carries the ORF label, with uncertain function. The CDR3 loop spans 19 amino acids. V was trimmed by 1 base and J by 0 bases, leaving 18 bases between them. The CDR3 sequence is CASSQYRQIKPATNEKLFF. The CDR3 DNA follows: TGCGCCAGCAGTCAATATCGACAGATAAAACCTGCAACTAATGAAAAACTGTTTTTT.

V usage is TRBV4-2 and J usage is TRBJ2-3; TRBD2 matches at 7 bases. Trimming removed 3 bases from V and 6 bases from J; junction bases left unmatched: 18. The CDR3 length is 18 residues. Germline V gene lookup returns CDR1 LGHNA and CDR2 YNFKEQ. CDR3 nucleotides: TGTGCCAGCAGCCATTCAAATCCGACTAGCCACCCCGTGGATACGCAGTATTTT. It is translated as CASSHSNPTSHPVDTQYF.

This clonotype was detected many times. The CDR3 DNA is TGTGCCAGCAGGGGCGGGACAGCCTCCTACAATGAGCAGTTCTTC. Translating gives CASRGGTASYNEQFF. The rearrangement uses TRBV12-3 or TRBV12-4 and TRBJ2-1; the D gene is possibly TRBD1 (7 bases). V was pared by 6 bases and J by 0 bases, with 12 bases between. There are 15 residues in the CDR3.

V gene TRBV7-8 combines with J gene TRBJ1-5; D remains ambiguous. This CDR3 has 14 residues. Germline V gene lookup returns CDR1 SGHVS and CDR2 FQNEAQ. The V and J ends lost 1 base and 0 bases respectively, with 4 bases between them. The CDR3 bases are TGTGCCAGCAGCTTAGTGTATAGCAATCAGCCCCAGCATTTT. Translated: CASSLVYSNQPQHF.

This chain connects TRBV6-6 to TRBJ2-3; perhaps TRBD1 as D (6 bases). This CDR3 is 15 amino acids long. The germline V gene has CDR1 MNHNY and CDR2 SVGAGI (reference sequence). V lost 0 bases to trimming and J lost 3 bases, with 10 bases between them. CDR3 protein: CASSYSGHATDTQYF. CDR3 bases: TGTGCCAGCAGTTACTCGGGACACGCGACAGATACGCAGTATTTT.

J is TRBJ1-2 and V is TRBV4-1; D is ambiguous. Trimming removed 5 bases at V and 7 bases at J, with 17 bases between. CDR1 is MGHRA, CDR2 YSYEKL, per germline. This CDR3 is 14 amino acids long. In nucleotides, the CDR3 is TGCGCCAGCAGCTTAGCCTGGGAGGGCGGTGGCTACACCTTC. Protein: CASSLAWEGGGYTF.

The table lists this clonotype with a few counts. The chain has TRBV29-1 and TRBJ2-6; the match to TRBD1 covers 10 bases. Germline V lookup: CDR1 SQVTM, CDR2 ANQGSEA. The CDR3 totals 18 residues. V was pared by 1 base and J by 0 bases, with 6 bases of the junction left unmatched. DNA for the CDR3: TGCAGCGTTGAAGTTAGGGACAGGGGCCACTCTGGGGCCAACGTCCTGACTTTC. This translates into CSVEVRDRGHSGANVLTF.

The CDR3 spells CASSTGTVRAEQYF. The CDR3 nucleotides are TGTGCCAGCAGTACTGGGACGGTTCGGGCAGAGCAGTACTTC. V gene TRBV27 combines with J gene TRBJ2-7, with D tentatively TRBD1 or TRBD2 (5 bases each). CDR1 is MNHEY, CDR2 SMNVEV, per germline (reference sequence). V shed 5 bases and J shed 7 bases, with 18 bases lying between them. There are 14 residues in the CDR3.

The rearrangement uses TRBV4-1 and TRBJ2-5, with D unclear. Trimming shortened V by 4 bases and J by 5 bases, and 17 bases separated the two germline ends. Germline lookup yields CDR1 MGHRA and CDR2 YSYEKL. The CDR3 runs 15 residues. The CDR3 DNA follows: TGCGCCAGCAGCCTGACACACCGAGAGGTCGAGACCCAGTACTTC. This sequence encodes CASSLTHREVETQYF.

This clonotype appeared a few times. The rearrangement uses TRBV7-3 and TRBJ2-7; the match to TRBD2 covers 10 bases. Germline V gene sequence: CDR1 SGHTA, CDR2 FQGTGA. Trimming removed 5 bases from V and 3 bases from J; junction bases left unmatched: 7. The CDR3 is made up of 15 amino acids. Written as DNA, the CDR3 is TGTGCCAGCAGCCTTTTGAGCGGGGGGGACTACGAGCAGTACTTC. Translation gives CASSLLSGGDYEQYF.

This clonotype showed up many times. This rearrangement joins TRBV2 to TRBJ2-5; 7 nucleotides agree with TRBD2. The CDR3 totals 15 residues. Germline-derived CDR1 and CDR2 are SNHLY and FYNNEI. J lost 5 bases, V lost 8 bases, and 14 bases had no gene match. The DNA for the CDR3 is TGTGCCAGCCGTAAAGGGGCGGCCGGGGGGGAGACCCAGTACTTC. The encoded protein is CASRKGAAGGETQYF.

The J gene is TRBJ1-6, the V gene TRBV28; D unresolved. This CDR3 region has 17 residues. Germline V gene lookup returns CDR1 MDHEN and CDR2 SYDVKM. Trimming pared 2 bases from V and 7 bases from J, leaving 18 bases between. The CDR3 protein is CASSLGLATIWNSPLHF. Here the CDR3 DNA reads TGTGCCAGCAGTTTAGGCCTTGCGACCATTTGGAATTCACCCCTCCACTTT.

This clonotype came up a few times. This chain joins TRBV7-8 and TRBJ2-7; 13 positions agree with TRBD2. With V trimmed by 5 bases and J by 3 bases, 7 bases remained unmatched. Germline V gene sequence: CDR1 SGHVS, CDR2 FQNEAQ. This CDR3 comprises 16 residues. In DNA, the CDR3 is TGTGCCAGCAGCCTCCGGACTAGCGGGGGAAGCTACGAGCAGTACTTC. Protein: CASSLRTSGGSYEQYF. Drawing the rest from reference TRBV7-8 and TRBJ2-7, the complete variable domain is GAGVSQSPRYKVAKRGQDVALRCDPISGHVSLFWYQQALGQGPEFLTYFQNEAQLDKSGLPSDRFFAERPEGSVSTLKIQRTQQEDSAVYLCASSLRTSGGSYEQYFGPGTRLTVT.

This clonotype was observed a handful of times. V gene TRBV6-2 or TRBV6-3 combines with J gene TRBJ1-6; D is unclear. Germline values: CDR1 MNHEY, CDR2 SVGEGT. This CDR3 contains 13 residues. Trimming cost V 0 bases and J 16 bases, with 13 bases left between them. This CDR3 is CASSYSPRSRLHF. CDR3 in DNA: TGTGCCAGCAGTTACTCGCCTCGGAGCCGGCTCCACTTT.